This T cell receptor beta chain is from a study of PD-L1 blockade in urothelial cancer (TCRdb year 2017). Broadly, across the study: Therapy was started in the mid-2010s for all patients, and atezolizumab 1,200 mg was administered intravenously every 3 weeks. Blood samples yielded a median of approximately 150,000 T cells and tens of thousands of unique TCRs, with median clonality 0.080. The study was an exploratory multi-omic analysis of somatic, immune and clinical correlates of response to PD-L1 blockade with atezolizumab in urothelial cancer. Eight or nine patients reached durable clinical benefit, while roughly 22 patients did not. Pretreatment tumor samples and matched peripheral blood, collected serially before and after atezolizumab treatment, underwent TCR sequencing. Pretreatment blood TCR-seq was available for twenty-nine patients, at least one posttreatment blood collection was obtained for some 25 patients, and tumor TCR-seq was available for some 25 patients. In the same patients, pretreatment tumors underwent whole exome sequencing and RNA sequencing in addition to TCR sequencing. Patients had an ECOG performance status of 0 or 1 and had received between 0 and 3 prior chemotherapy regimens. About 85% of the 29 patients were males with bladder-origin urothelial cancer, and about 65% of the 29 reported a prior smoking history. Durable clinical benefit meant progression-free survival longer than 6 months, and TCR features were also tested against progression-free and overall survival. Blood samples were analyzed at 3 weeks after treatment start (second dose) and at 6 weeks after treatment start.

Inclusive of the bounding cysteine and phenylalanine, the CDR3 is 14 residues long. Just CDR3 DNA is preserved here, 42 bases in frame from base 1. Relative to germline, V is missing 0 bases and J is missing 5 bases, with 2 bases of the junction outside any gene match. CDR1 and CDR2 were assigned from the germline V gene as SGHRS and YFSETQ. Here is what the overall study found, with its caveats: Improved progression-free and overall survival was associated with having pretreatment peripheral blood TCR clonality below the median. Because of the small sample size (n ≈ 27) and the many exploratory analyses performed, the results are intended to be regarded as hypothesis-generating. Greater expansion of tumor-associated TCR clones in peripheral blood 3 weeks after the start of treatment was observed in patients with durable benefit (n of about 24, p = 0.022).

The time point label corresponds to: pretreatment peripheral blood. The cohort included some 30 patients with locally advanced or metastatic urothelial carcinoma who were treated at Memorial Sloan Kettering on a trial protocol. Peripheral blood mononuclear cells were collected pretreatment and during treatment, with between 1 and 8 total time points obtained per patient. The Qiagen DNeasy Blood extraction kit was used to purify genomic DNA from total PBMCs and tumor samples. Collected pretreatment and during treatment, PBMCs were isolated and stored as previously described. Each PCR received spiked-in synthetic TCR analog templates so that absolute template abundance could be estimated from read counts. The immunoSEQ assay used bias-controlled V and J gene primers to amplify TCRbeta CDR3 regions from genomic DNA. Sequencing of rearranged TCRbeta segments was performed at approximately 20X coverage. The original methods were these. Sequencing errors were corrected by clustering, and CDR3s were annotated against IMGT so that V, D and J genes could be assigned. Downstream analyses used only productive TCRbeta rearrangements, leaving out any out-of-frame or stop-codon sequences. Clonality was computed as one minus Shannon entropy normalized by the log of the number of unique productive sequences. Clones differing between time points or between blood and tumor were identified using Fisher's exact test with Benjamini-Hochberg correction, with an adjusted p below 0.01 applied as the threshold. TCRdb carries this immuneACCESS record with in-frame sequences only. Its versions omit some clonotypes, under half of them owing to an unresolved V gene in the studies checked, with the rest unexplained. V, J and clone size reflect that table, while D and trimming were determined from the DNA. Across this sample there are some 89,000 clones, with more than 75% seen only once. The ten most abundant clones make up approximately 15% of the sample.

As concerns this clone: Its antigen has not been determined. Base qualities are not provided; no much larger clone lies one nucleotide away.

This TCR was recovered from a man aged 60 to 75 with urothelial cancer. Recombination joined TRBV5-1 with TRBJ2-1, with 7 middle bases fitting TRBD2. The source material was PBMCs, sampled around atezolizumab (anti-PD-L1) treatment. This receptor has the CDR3 CASSLGGGDNEQFF. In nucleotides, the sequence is TGCGCCAGCAGCTTGGGGGGAGGGGACAATGAGCAGTTCTTC.